The sequence of this T cell receptor (beta chain) was determined in a study of Ad26.COV2.S vaccination and SARS-CoV-2 variants. In the study overall: Ad26.COV2.S shots went into the muscle once or twice, 56 days apart. Study results and caveats: Compared with placebo recipients, vaccine recipients had higher spike-specific TCR breadth.

Worth noting for this clone: The antigen is unknown.

Germline CDR1 SGHTA, CDR2 FQGNSA. The ends lost 5 bases at V and 8 bases at J; junction bases unmatched: 6. This CDR3 comprises 15 residues. Repertoires were generated with immunoSEQ multiplex PCR, while TCRdb's copy carries only in-frame clones and drops some. The profile shows more than 300,000 clones, roughly 80% of them singletons. Specified treatment: some 20 received Ad26.COV2.S at low or high dose, single or two shots; about 5 received placebo; per-sample allocation not given. Sampling was performed 63 days after the first vaccine or placebo injection. The chain uses TRBV7-2 and TRBJ2-1; 13 bases are shared with TRBD2. The TCR originated in a person aged 18-65 years who received the Ad26.COV2.S COVID-19 vaccine or a placebo. Source: peripheral blood, taken in a trial of Ad26.COV2.S vaccine versus placebo. The CDR3 DNA reads as TGTGCCAGCAGCACTACTAGCGGGGGGGCCTATGAGCAGTTCTTC. The encoded protein is CASSTTSGGAYEQFF.